This TCR beta chain was found in a study of shared clonotypes between healthy human individuals. Into CD45RA+ naive and CD45RA-negative memory subsets, the CD4+ cells were split. Assay used: immunoSEQ multiplex PCR; TCRdb lists only in-frame clones, some missing. The sample has roughly 2.2 million clones, 85% to 95% seen once. Trimming pared 0 bases from V and 8 bases from J, leaving 5 bases between. Germline CDR1 reads SGHRS; CDR2 reads YFSETQ. The CDR3 consists of 11 residues. The sequencing input was naive CD4+ T cells from PBMCs. Indicated subset: CD45RA+ positively selected. The source of this sequence is a man in his late teens or twenties in good health. Some clones in this sample may be carry-over from other donors' samples. The chain employs TRBV5-1 and TRBJ1-2, with no clear D. DNA for the CDR3: TGCGCCAGCAGCTTGGAGTCGGGCTACACCTTC. It yields the protein CASSLESGYTF.